These 5 T cell receptor beta chains came from one sample sequenced in a study of blood T cell repertoires in COVID-19. TCRdb's copy holds only in-frame clones and misses some; the assay was immunoSEQ multiplex PCR. The sample consists of over 45,000 clones, just over 85% of them appearing once. The sample consisted of peripheral blood. The receptors originated from an elderly woman with acute or convalescent COVID-19.

This rearrangement joins TRBV19 to TRBJ2-3; TRBD2 matches 7 bases. V trimming: 6 bases; J trimming: 1 base; junction bases outside the gene matches: 7. Germline V gene sequence: CDR1 LNHDA, CDR2 SQIVND (reference sequence). This CDR3 contains 15 residues. Here the CDR3 reads CASSPRLAGTDTQYF. Written as DNA, the CDR3 is TGTGCCAGTAGCCCCCGACTAGCAGGCACAGATACGCAGTATTTT.

The V call is TRBV28, the J call TRBJ1-4; 8 bases line up with TRBD1. Unmatched junction bases numbered 8, after V lost 6 bases and J lost 8 bases. In germline, CDR1 is MDHEN, CDR2 SYDVKM. The CDR3 consists of 14 residues. The CDR3 spells CASSLGQGREKLFF. The CDR3 DNA follows: TGTGCCAGCAGCCTCGGACAGGGCAGGGAAAAACTGTTTTTT.

The V gene is TRBV18, the J gene TRBJ2-7; 10 nucleotides match TRBD1. Unmatched junction bases numbered 5, after V lost 3 bases and J lost 6 bases. The CDR3 consists of 14 residues. Per the germline V gene, CDR1 is KGHSH and CDR2 is LQKENI. The CDR3 sequence is CASSPPGQGTEQYF. CDR3 nucleotides: TGTGCCAGCTCACCCCCGGGACAGGGGACCGAGCAGTACTTC.

This clone was found a few times. The chain combines TRBV19 with TRBJ1-1; tentatively, D is TRBD1 (5 bases). The germline V gene encodes CDR1 LNHDA and CDR2 SQIVND (reference sequence). Trimming shortened V by 6 bases and J by 0 bases, and 14 bases separated the two germline ends. The length of the CDR3 is 15 residues. DNA for the CDR3: TGTGCCAGTAGGGACGGGACTACTTTGAACACTGAAGCTTTCTTT. Amino acid sequence: CASRDGTTLNTEAFF.

This clone was counted a single time. CDR3 loop: CASSLSGNTEAFF. CDR3 nucleotide sequence: TGTGCCAGCAGCTTATCGGGTAACACTGAAGCTTTCTTT. V is TRBV7-9 and J is TRBJ1-1; D is ambiguous. Germline lookup yields CDR1 SEHNR and CDR2 FQNEAQ (reference sequence). The V and J ends lost 2 bases and 2 bases respectively, with 6 bases between them. CDR3 length: 13 residues.